Below are 25 T cell receptor beta chains sequenced from a single sample in a study of T-cell memory formation after mild COVID-19 (dated by TCRdb to the early 2020s). Library method: 5' RACE. TCRdb lists the instrument as Illumina NovaSeq 6000. TCRdb reprocessed the public reads (quality trimming at Q25 with fastp, clone calling with MiXCR) and kept in-frame beta chains. Rows are unified per CDR3 protein, each entry keeping the most common DNA and genes. This sample has some 340,000 distinct CDR3 sequences in its table, and 13% of those were observed once. The ten largest clonotypes hold about 22% of the sample. Input material: PBMCs or a T cell subset sorted from them (not recorded which). The receptor source for this set is a man aged 18 to 30 who had mild COVID-19 (a few samples of this study predate the infection). The sample titles of this study are shuffled in the database, so cell type and time point are left out; the donor was told from shared clones.

The chain uses TRBV11-2 and TRBJ1-5, with D unclear. Trimming left V 2 bases short and J 10 bases short, with 24 bases between. The CDR3 length is 17 residues. Per germline, CDR1 SGHAT and CDR2 FQNNGV. The CDR3 region has the DNA TGTGCCAGCAGCTTACCACAAGACCGCCCTATGGTTTTTCCCCAGCATTTT. This sequence encodes CASSLPQDRPMVFPQHF. The full variable domain, completed using reference TRBV11-2 and TRBJ1-5, is EAGVAQSPRYKIIEKRQSVAFWCNPISGHATLYWYQQILGQGPKLLIQFQNNGVVDDSQLPKDRFSAERLKGVDSTLKIQPAKLEDSAVYLCASSLPQDRPMVFPQHFGDGTRLSIL.

V and J are TRBV6-2 or TRBV6-3 and TRBJ2-1; tentative D call: TRBD2 (6 bases). V dropped 4 bases and J dropped 8 bases, with 9 bases sitting between them. Germline loops: CDR1 MNHEY, CDR2 SVGEGT. This CDR3 spans 12 amino acids. The CDR3 nucleotides read TGTGCCAGCAGTTGGGGACTCCATGAGCAGTTCTTC. Amino acids: CASSWGLHEQFF.

The rearrangement uses TRBV12-3 or TRBV12-4 and TRBJ2-3, with 9 bases that match TRBD2. The V segment lost 7 bases and the J segment 8 bases; nucleotides outside the gene matches: 10. CDR3 size: 14 residues. Here the CDR3 DNA reads TGTGCCAGCACCTTGGGACTAGCCCAGGGTACGCAGTATTTT. Amino acids: CASTLGLAQGTQYF.

This clonotype occurred a few times. The chain is built from TRBV5-1 and TRBJ2-5; TRBD1 agrees at 11 bases. V trimming: 1 base; J trimming: 2 bases; junction bases outside the gene matches: 4. CDR1 and CDR2 (germline): SGHRS, YFSETQ. The CDR3 spans 16 residues. The CDR3 DNA reads as TGCGCCAGCAGCTTGAGCGGGACAGGGGGACAAGAGACCCAGTACTTC. It translates to CASSLSGTGGQETQYF.

This chain's CDR3 is CSAQTSGGSREQYV. CDR3 DNA: TGCAGTGCTCAGACTAGCGGGGGGTCGAGAGAGCAGTACGTC. The chain joins TRBV20-1 to TRBJ2-7; 13 bases agree with TRBD2. Germline CDR1 and CDR2: DFQATT and SNEGSKA (reference sequence). J lost 7 bases, V lost 5 bases, and 8 bases had no gene match. The CDR3 covers 14 residues.

This clonotype turned up a few times. This chain links TRBV29-1 with TRBJ2-7; D is possibly TRBD2 (7 bases). CDR1 and CDR2 (germline): SQVTM, ANQGSEA. Trimming took 5 bases from V and 7 from J, leaving 12 bases between them. The CDR3 spans 11 residues. DNA of the CDR3: TGCAGCGTTCGGGGGGCTTTGGAGCAGTACTTC. Translated: CSVRGALEQYF.

This clonotype turned up a few times. This chain uses TRBV10-3 with TRBJ2-2; D gene uncertain. This CDR3 is 14 amino acids long. Germline loops: CDR1 ENHRY, CDR2 SYGVKD. Trimming shortened V by 6 bases and J by 1 base, and 9 bases separated the two germline ends. Written as DNA, the CDR3 is TGTGCCATCAGGCTACCGGTGAACACCGGGGAGCTGTTTTTT. It is translated as CAIRLPVNTGELFF.

In this sample, this clonotype turned up a few times. The chain combines TRBV7-2 with TRBJ2-5; 9 nucleotides line up with TRBD2. The ends lost 5 bases at V and 5 bases at J; junction bases unmatched: 9. Germline loops: CDR1 SGHTA, CDR2 FQGNSA. This CDR3 spans 15 amino acids. The CDR3 reads CASSPERGVWETQYF. The CDR3 DNA sequence: TGTGCCAGCAGCCCCGAGCGGGGGGTGTGGGAGACCCAGTACTTC. Full variable domain (missing parts from reference TRBV7-2 and TRBJ2-5): GAGVSQSPSNKVTEKGKDVELRCDPISGHTALYWYRQSLGQGLEFLIYFQGNSAPDKSGLPSDRFSAERTGGSVSTLTIQRTQQEDSAVYLCASSPERGVWETQYFGPGTRLLVL.

This clonotype occurred a few times. V is TRBV12-3 or TRBV12-4 and J is TRBJ1-1; D is perhaps TRBD1 (5 bases). This CDR3 comprises 16 residues. V lost 5 bases and J lost 5, with 21 bases in between. CDR3 protein: CASSDTTVRGGTEAFF. CDR3 coding DNA: TGTGCCAGCAGTGATACAACCGTTCGGGGCGGGACTGAAGCTTTCTTT.

In its sample, this clonotype was seen a few times. J is TRBJ2-3 and V is TRBV28; 7 positions agree with TRBD2. Germline V lookup: CDR1 MDHEN, CDR2 SYDVKM. The CDR3 is made up of 18 amino acids. V lost 3 bases to trimming and J lost 5 bases; unmatched junction nucleotides: 17. CDR3 coding DNA: TGTGCCAGCAGTTTCCTTGGGGGGGGGACCCTGGGTGGAGATACGCAGTATTTT. Translated, it gives CASSFLGGGTLGGDTQYF. The variable domain in full, completed from reference TRBV28 and TRBJ2-3, reads DVKVTQSSRYLVKRTGEKVFLECVQDMDHENMFWYRQDPGLGLRLIYFSYDVKMKEKGDIPEGYSVSREKKERFSLILESASTNQTSMYLCASSFLGGGTLGGDTQYFGPGTRLTVL.

V and J are TRBV11-2 and TRBJ2-3; 8 nucleotides line up with TRBD2. The germline CDR1 and CDR2 sequences are SGHAT and FQNNGV. Losses at the gene ends were 7 bases for V and 0 bases for J; bases not matched to a gene: 9. This CDR3 is built from 16 residues. CDR3 nucleotides: TGTGCCAGCACCCCGGGTTCGGGGGGGAGCACAGATACGCAGTATTTT. Its protein product is CASTPGSGGSTDTQYF.

A few counts support this clonotype. This rearrangement joins TRBV20-1 to TRBJ2-3; no definite D call. The length of the CDR3 is 15 residues. Germline V lookup: CDR1 DFQATT, CDR2 SNEGSKA (reference sequence). V lost 5 bases and J 2 bases, leaving 17 bases between the germline ends. The CDR3 region is CSALSEARTTDTQYF. DNA of the CDR3: TGCAGTGCTCTTTCTGAGGCTAGGACCACAGATACGCAGTATTTT.

This clonotype was found a few times. CDR3 nucleotides: TGTGCCAGCAGCTTAGAGGTGGGGCTGGAAGACTATGGCTACACCTTC. Its translation: CASSLEVGLEDYGYTF. V gene TRBV7-2 combines with J gene TRBJ1-2, with D maybe TRBD1 (5 bases). Looked up from germline, CDR1 is SGHTA and CDR2 is FQGNSA. The CDR3 spans 16 residues. V lost 1 base and J 3 bases, leaving 15 bases between the germline ends.

V is TRBV7-9 and J is TRBJ2-1; 7 bases align to TRBD1. V lost 3 bases to trimming and J lost 3 bases; unmatched junction nucleotides: 11. Germline V CDR1 and CDR2: SEHNR, FQNEAQ (reference sequence). This CDR3 has 17 residues. CDR3 sequence: CASSFNVDRAFYNEQFF. As DNA, the CDR3 is TGTGCCAGCAGCTTCAACGTCGACAGGGCATTCTACAATGAGCAGTTCTTC.

The V gene is TRBV21-1, the J gene TRBJ2-5; TRBD2, as called in the table, went unchecked against the DNA. TRBV21-1 is a known pseudogene. CDR3 length equals 16 residues. The CDR3 nucleotides read TGTGCCAGCAGCAAAAGGATCGGGGAGGGTTTGGCGACCCAGTACTTC. Its protein product is CASSKRIGEGLATQYF.

This clonotype was counted a few times. This chain joins TRBV23-1 and TRBJ1-5; no clear D. TRBV23-1 is identified as an open reading frame with a role that is uncertain. V was trimmed by 0 bases and J by 0 bases, leaving 9 bases between them. The CDR3 is 16 amino acids. CDR3 loop: CASSQSALDSNQPQHF. Here the CDR3 DNA reads TGCGCCAGCAGTCAATCTGCTCTGGATAGCAATCAGCCCCAGCATTTT.

The V and J genes are TRBV10-2 and TRBJ2-5, with TRBD1 matching over 10 bases. Losses at the gene ends were 7 bases for V and 5 bases for J; bases not matched to a gene: 7. From germline, CDR1 is WSHSY and CDR2 SAAADI. There are 14 residues in the CDR3. The CDR3 nucleotides are TGCGCCAGCAATCCGACAGGGGGCTATGAGACCCAGTACTTC. Its translation is CASNPTGGYETQYF.

CDR3 sequence: CASSQEADTQYF. CDR3 coding DNA: TGTGCCAGCAGCCAGGAGGCCGATACGCAGTATTTT. The chain links TRBV7-9 to TRBJ2-3; tentative D call: TRBD2 (5 bases). The CDR3 has 12 residues. CDR1 and CDR2 from the germline V gene are SEHNR and FQNEAQ (reference sequence). Deletions cut 5 bases from V and 6 bases from J, with 9 bases between.

This clonotype was seen more than once but under ten times. This chain connects TRBV20-1 to TRBJ1-2, with 12 nucleotides matching TRBD1. The germline CDR1 and CDR2 sequences are DFQATT and SNEGSKA (reference sequence). V trimming: 5 bases; J trimming: 7 bases; junction bases outside the gene matches: 8. The CDR3 is made up of 14 amino acids. This CDR3 reads CSAPGTGGAGGYTF. The CDR3 coding sequence is TGCAGTGCTCCCGGGACAGGGGGCGCCGGTGGCTACACCTTC.

This sequence joins TRBV4-2 and TRBJ2-7, with D possibly called TRBD1 or TRBD2 (5 bases each). The V gene lost 3 bases and the J gene lost 4 bases, with 13 bases spanning the gap. The CDR3 loop spans 14 amino acids. The germline CDR1 and CDR2 sequences are LGHNA and YNFKEQ. The CDR3 sequence: CASSQGVSGYEQYV. The DNA for the CDR3 is TGTGCCAGCAGCCAGGGGGTTTCGGGGTACGAGCAGTACGTC.

This clonotype was observed a single time. The V call is TRBV5-6, the J call TRBJ1-6, with a tentative D call TRBD1 (6 bases). Trimming stripped 2 bases from V and 7 bases from J, with 13 bases between. Germline CDR1 reads SGHDT; CDR2 reads YYEEEE. The length of the CDR3 is 15 residues. The CDR3 loop reads CASSLPGHVNSPLHF. The CDR3 DNA reads as TGTGCCAGCAGCTTACCGGGACACGTCAATTCACCCCTCCACTTT.

The genes are TRBV7-8 and TRBJ1-5; TRBD1 might be the D (5 bases). The V and J ends lost 5 bases and 0 bases respectively, with 11 bases between them. Germline V gene data show CDR1 as SGHVS and CDR2 as FQNEAQ. This CDR3 contains 15 residues. The CDR3 here is CASSLDSYSNQPQHF. The DNA of the CDR3 is TGTGCCAGCAGCCTAGACAGTTATAGCAATCAGCCCCAGCATTTT.

The chain has TRBV11-2 and TRBJ2-4; 7 nucleotides align to TRBD1. CDR1 is SGHAT and CDR2 is FQNNGV in the germline V gene. The CDR3 extends over 18 amino acids. V shed 7 bases, J shed 0 bases, and the junction held 15 bases outside the gene matches. The chain's CDR3 is CASTPGQSTILAKNIQYF. The CDR3 nucleotides read TGTGCCAGCACCCCGGGACAGAGCACTATTCTAGCCAAAAACATTCAGTACTTC.

CDR3 residues: CASSSDRENTEAFF. CDR3 in DNA: TGTGCCAGCAGTTCGGACAGGGAGAACACTGAAGCTTTCTTT. V gene TRBV6-6 combines with J gene TRBJ1-1; 8 nucleotides agree with TRBD1. Germline V CDR1 and CDR2: MNHNY, SVGAGI (reference sequence). This CDR3 contains 14 residues. The V segment lost 4 bases and the J segment 1 base; nucleotides outside the gene matches: 2.

This clonotype was observed at least ten times. The chain has TRBV7-9 and TRBJ2-1, with D maybe TRBD2 (5 bases). The CDR3 loop spans 14 amino acids. Germline lookup yields CDR1 SEHNR and CDR2 FQNEAQ (reference sequence). V was shortened by 3 bases and J by 10 bases, with 16 bases between the two germline ends. CDR3 region: CASSLYSDSREQFF. The CDR3 DNA follows: TGTGCCAGCAGCTTGTATTCGGACTCAAGGGAGCAGTTCTTC.